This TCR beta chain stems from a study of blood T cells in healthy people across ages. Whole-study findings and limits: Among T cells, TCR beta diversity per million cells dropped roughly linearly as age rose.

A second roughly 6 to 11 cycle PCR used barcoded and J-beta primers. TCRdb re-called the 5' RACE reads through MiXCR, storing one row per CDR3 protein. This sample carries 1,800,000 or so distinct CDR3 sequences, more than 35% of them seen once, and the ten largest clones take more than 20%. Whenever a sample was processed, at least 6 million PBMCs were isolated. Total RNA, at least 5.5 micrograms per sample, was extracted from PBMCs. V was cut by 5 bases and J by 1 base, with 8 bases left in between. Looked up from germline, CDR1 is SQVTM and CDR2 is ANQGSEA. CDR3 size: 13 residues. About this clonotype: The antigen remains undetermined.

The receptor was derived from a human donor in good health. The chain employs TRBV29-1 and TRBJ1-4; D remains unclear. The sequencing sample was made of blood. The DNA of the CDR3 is TGCAGCGTTTGGGTCAGAACTAATGAAAAACTGTTTTTT. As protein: CSVWVRTNEKLFF. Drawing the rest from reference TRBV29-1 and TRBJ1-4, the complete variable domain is SAVISQKPSRDICQRGTSLTIQCQVDSQVTMMFWYRQQPGQSLTLIATANQGSEATYESGFVIDKFPISRPNLTFSTLTVSNMSPEDSSIYLCSVWVRTNEKLFFGSGTQLSVL.